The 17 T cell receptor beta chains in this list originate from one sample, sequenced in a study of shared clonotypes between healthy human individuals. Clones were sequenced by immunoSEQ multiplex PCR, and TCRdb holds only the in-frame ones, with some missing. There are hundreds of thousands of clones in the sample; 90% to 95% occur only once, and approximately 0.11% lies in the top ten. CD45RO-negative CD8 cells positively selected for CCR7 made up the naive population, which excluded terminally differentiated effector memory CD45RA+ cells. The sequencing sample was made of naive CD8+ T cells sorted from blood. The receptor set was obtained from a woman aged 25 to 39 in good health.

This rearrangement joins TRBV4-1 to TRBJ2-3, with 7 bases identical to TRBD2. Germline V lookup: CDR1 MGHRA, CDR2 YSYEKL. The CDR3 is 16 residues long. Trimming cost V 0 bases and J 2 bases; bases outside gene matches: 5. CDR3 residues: CASSQDPAGSTDTQYF. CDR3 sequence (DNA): TGCGCCAGCAGCCAAGATCCAGCGGGATCCACAGATACGCAGTATTTT.

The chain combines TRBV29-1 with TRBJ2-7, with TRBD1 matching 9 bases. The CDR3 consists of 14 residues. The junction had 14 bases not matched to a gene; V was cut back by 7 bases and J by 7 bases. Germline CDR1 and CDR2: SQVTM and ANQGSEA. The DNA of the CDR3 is TGCAGCGCTGGGGCCGGGACAGGGAAAGGGGAGCAGTACTTC. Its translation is CSAGAGTGKGEQYF.

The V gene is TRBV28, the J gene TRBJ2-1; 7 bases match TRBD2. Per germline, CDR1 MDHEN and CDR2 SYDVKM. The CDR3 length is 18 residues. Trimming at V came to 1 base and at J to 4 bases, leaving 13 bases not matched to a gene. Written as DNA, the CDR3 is TGTGCCAGCAGTTTATACAACCCACTCGCGGGAGAGTACAATGAGCAGTTCTTC. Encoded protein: CASSLYNPLAGEYNEQFF.

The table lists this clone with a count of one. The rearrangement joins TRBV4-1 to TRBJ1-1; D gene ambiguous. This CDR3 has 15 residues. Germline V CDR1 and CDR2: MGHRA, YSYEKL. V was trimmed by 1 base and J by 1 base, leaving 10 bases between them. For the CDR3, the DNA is TGCGCCAGCAGCCAAGCTTTCGAGGAGAACACTGAAGCTTTCTTT. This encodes CASSQAFEENTEAFF.

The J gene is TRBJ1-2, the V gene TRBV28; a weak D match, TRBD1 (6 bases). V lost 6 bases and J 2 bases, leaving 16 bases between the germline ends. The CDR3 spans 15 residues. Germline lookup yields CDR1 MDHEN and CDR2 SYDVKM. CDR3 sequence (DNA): TGTGCCAGCAGGGAAACAGGGAGTAACAACTATGGCTACACCTTC. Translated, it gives CASRETGSNNYGYTF.

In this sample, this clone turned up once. The CDR3 DNA reads TGCGCCAGCAGCCAAGACTTCGGGGATAGCAATCAGCCCCAGCATTTT. It yields the protein CASSQDFGDSNQPQHF. J is TRBJ1-5 and V is TRBV4-1; D remains unclear. This CDR3 comprises 16 residues. V lost 0 bases, J lost 0 bases, and 9 bases lay in between. Germline V lookup: CDR1 MGHRA, CDR2 YSYEKL.

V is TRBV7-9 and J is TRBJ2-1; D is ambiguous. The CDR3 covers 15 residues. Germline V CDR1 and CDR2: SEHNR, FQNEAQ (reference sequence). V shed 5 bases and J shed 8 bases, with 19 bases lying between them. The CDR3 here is CASSPIGANGDEQFF. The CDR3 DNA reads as TGTGCCAGCAGCCCTATCGGAGCGAATGGGGATGAGCAGTTCTTC. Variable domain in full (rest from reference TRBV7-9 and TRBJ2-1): DTGVSQNPRHKITKRGQNVTFRCDPISEHNRLYWYRQTLGQGPEFLTYFQNEAQLEKSRLLSDRFSAERPKGSFSTLEIQRTEQGDSAMYLCASSPIGANGDEQFFGPGTRLTVL.

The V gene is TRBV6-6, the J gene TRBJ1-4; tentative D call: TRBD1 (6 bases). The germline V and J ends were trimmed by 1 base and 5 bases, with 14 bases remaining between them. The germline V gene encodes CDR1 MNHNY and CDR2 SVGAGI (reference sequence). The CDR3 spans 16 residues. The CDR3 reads CASSYYRDLQNEKLFF. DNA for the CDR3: TGTGCCAGCAGTTACTACAGGGACCTCCAAAATGAAAAACTGTTTTTT.

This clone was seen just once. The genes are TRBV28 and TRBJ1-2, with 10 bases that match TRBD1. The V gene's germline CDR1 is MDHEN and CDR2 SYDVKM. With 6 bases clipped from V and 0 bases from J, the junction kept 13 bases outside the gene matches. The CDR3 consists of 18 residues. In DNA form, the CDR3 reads TGTGCCAGCAGCCCGGAACGGGACAGGGGAACTTCTAACTATGGCTACACCTTC. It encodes CASSPERDRGTSNYGYTF.

CDR3: CASSKPANTGELFF. CDR3 DNA sequence: TGTGCCAGCAGCAAACCAGCGAACACCGGGGAGCTGTTTTTT. This sequence joins TRBV5-4 and TRBJ2-2; D is ambiguous. The CDR3 is 14 amino acids. With 4 bases removed from V and 0 bases from J, the gap between germline ends came to 7 bases. From germline, CDR1 is SGHNT and CDR2 YYREEE (reference sequence). The whole variable domain, remainder taken from reference TRBV5-4 and TRBJ2-2, is ETGVTQSPTHLIKTRGQQVTLRCSSQSGHNTVSWYQQALGQGPQFIFQYYREEENGRGNFPPRFSGLQFPNYSSELNVNALELDDSALYLCASSKPANTGELFFGEGSRLTVL.

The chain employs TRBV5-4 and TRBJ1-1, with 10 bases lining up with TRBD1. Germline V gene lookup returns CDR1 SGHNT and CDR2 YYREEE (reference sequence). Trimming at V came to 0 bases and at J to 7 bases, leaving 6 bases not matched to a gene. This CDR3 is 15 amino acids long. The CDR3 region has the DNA TGTGCCAGCAGCTTGGGTCCGGGACAGGGGATTGAAGCTTTCTTT. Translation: CASSLGPGQGIEAFF.

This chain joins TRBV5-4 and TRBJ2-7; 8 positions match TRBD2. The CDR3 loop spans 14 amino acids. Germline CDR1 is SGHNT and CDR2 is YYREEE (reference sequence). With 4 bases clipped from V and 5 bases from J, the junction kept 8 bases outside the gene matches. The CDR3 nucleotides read TGTGCCAGCAGCCCTAGCGGGCGGGAGGACGAGCAGTACTTC. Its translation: CASSPSGREDEQYF.

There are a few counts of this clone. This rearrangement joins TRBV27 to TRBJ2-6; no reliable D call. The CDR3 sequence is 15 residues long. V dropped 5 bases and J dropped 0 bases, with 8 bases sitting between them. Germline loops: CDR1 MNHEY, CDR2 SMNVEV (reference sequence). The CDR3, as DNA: TGTGCCAGCAGTCAGACGGCCTCTGGGGCCAACGTCCTGACTTTC. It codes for CASSQTASGANVLTF.

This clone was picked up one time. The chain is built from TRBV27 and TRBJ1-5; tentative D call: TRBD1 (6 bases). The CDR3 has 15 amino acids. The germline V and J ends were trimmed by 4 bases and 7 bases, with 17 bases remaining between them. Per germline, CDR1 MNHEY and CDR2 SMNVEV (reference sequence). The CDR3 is CASSWAGDNKQPQHF. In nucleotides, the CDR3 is TGTGCCAGCAGTTGGGCAGGGGATAACAAGCAGCCCCAGCATTTT.

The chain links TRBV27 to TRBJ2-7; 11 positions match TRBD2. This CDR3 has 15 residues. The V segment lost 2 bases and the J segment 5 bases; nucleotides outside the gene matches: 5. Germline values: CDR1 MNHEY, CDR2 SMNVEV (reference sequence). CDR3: CASSLTSGSVNEQYF. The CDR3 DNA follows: TGTGCCAGCAGTTTAACTAGCGGGAGTGTCAACGAGCAGTACTTC.

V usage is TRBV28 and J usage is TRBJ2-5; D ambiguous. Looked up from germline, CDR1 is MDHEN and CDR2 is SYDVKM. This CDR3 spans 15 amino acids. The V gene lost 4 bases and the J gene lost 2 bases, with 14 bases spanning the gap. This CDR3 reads CASSSQTPKQETQYF. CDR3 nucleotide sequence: TGTGCCAGCAGTTCACAGACCCCCAAACAAGAGACCCAGTACTTC.

The CDR3 protein is CASSHRTSGRSYEQYF. The CDR3 DNA follows: TGCGCCAGCAGCCATAGGACTAGCGGGAGGTCATACGAGCAGTACTTC. The chain uses TRBV4-1 and TRBJ2-7, with 14 bases identical to TRBD2. This CDR3 region has 16 residues. V was pared by 3 bases and J by 4 bases, with 5 bases of the junction left unmatched. Germline V gene lookup returns CDR1 MGHRA and CDR2 YSYEKL.